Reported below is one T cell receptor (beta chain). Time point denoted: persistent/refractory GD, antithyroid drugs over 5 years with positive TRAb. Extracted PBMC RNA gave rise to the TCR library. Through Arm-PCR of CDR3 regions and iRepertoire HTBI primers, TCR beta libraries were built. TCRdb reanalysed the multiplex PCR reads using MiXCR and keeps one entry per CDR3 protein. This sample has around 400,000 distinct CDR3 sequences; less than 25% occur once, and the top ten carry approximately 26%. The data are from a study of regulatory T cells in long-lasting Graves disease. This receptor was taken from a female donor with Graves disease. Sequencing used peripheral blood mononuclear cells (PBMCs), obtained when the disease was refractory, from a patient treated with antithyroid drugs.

In DNA form, the CDR3 reads TGCAGTGCTAGAACCCCACCCTATGGAAAAGGCACAGATACGCAGTATTTT. Translating gives CSARTPPYGKGTDTQYF. The gene calls are TRBV20-1 and TRBJ2-3; D is uncertain. Trimming removed 2 bases at V and 1 base at J, with 19 bases between. The CDR3 covers 17 residues. In germline, CDR1 is DFQATT, CDR2 SNEGSKA (reference sequence).